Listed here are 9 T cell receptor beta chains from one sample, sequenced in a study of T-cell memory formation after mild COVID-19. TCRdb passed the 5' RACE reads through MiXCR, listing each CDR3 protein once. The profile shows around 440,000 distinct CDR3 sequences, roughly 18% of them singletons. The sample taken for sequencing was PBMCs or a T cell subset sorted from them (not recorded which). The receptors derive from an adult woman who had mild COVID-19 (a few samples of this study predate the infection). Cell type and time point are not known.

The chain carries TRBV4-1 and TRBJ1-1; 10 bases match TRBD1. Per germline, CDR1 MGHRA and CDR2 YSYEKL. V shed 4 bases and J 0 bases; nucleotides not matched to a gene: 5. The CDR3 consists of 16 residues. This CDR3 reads CASSRPGQGMNTEAFF. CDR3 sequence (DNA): TGCGCCAGCAGCCGCCCGGGACAGGGGATGAACACTGAAGCTTTCTTT.

The chain's CDR3 is CASSLMRGYYEQYF. The CDR3 nucleotides are TGCGCCAGCAGCCTAATGAGGGGTTACTACGAGCAGTACTTC. This chain links TRBV5-1 with TRBJ2-7; D is tentatively TRBD1 or TRBD2 (5 bases each). In germline, CDR1 is SGHRS, CDR2 YFSETQ. The CDR3 extends over 14 amino acids. Trimming stripped 4 bases from V and 3 bases from J, with 14 bases between. The full variable domain, its missing parts supplied by reference TRBV5-1 and TRBJ2-7, is KAGVTQTPRYLIKTRGQQVTLSCSPISGHRSVSWYQQTPGQGLQFLFEYFSETQRNKGNFPGRFSGRQFSNSRSEMNVSTLELGDSALYLCASSLMRGYYEQYFGPGTRLTVT.

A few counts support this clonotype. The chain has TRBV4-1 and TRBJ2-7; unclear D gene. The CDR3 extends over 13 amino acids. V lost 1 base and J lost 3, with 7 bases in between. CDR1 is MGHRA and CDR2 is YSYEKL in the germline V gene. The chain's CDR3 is CASSQAGDYEQYF. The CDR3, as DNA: TGCGCCAGCAGCCAAGCGGGCGACTACGAGCAGTACTTC.

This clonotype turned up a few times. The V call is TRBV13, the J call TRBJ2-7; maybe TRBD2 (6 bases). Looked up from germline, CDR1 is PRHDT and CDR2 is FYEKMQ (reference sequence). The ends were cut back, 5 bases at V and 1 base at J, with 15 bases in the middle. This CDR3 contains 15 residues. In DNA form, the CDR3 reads TGTGCCAGCAGCCTTGCCGGGGGAGAGTCCTACGAGCAGTACTTC. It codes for CASSLAGGESYEQYF.

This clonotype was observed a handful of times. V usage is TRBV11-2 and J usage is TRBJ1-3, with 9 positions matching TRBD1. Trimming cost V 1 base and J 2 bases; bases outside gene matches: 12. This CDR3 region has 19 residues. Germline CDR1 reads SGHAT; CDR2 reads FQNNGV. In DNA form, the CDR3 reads TGTGCCAGCAGCTTAGGAGTGGGGACAGGGAATTTTCCTGGAAACACCATATATTTT. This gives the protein CASSLGVGTGNFPGNTIYF. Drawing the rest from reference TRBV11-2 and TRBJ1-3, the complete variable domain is EAGVAQSPRYKIIEKRQSVAFWCNPISGHATLYWYQQILGQGPKLLIQFQNNGVVDDSQLPKDRFSAERLKGVDSTLKIQPAKLEDSAVYLCASSLGVGTGNFPGNTIYFGEGSWLTVV.

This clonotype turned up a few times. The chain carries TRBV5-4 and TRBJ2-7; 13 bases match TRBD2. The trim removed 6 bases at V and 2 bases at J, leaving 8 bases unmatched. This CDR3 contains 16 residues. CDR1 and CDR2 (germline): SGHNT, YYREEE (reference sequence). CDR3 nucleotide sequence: TGTGCCAGCACCGAGGGACTAGCGGGGTTTGCCTACGAGCAGTACTTC. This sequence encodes CASTEGLAGFAYEQYF.

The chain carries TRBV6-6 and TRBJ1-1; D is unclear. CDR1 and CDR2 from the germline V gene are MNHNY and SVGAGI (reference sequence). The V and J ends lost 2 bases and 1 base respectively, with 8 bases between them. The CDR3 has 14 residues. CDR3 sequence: CASSYKRQNTEAFF. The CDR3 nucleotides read TGTGCCAGCAGTTACAAACGCCAGAACACTGAAGCTTTCTTT.

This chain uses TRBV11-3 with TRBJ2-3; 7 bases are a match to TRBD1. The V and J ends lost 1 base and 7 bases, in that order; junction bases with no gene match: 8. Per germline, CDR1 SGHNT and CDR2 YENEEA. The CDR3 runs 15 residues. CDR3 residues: CASSLVTGVLNTQYF. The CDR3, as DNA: TGTGCCAGCAGCTTAGTAACAGGGGTACTGAATACGCAGTATTTT.

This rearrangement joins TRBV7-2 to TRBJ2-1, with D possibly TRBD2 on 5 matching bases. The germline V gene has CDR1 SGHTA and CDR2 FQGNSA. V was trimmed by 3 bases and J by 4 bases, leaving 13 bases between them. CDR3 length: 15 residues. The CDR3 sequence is CASSFRGSGYNEQFF. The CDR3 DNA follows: TGTGCCAGCAGCTTTCGGGGTTCGGGGTACAATGAGCAGTTCTTC.